The clone carrying this TCR beta chain was found once. Using immunoSEQ multiplex PCR, the repertoire was profiled, and TCRdb retains in-frame clones only, with some absent. The sample holds under 300,000 clones, around 84% seen once. The data were taken from a study of blood T cell repertoires in COVID-19. Germline V gene data show CDR1 as SGHAT and CDR2 as FQNNGV. The CDR3 has 15 residues. J gave up 2 bases and V 3 bases, and 2 bases lay outside the gene matches. The genes are TRBV11-2 and TRBJ2-1; 9 nucleotides agree with TRBD1. The sequence was collected from a man aged 18-30 years who had recovered from COVID-19. The sample was PBMCs or T cells enriched from blood (not recorded which). CDR3 residues: CASSLGQGAYNEQFF. The CDR3, as DNA: TGTGCCAGCAGCTTGGGACAGGGTGCCTACAATGAGCAGTTCTTC.